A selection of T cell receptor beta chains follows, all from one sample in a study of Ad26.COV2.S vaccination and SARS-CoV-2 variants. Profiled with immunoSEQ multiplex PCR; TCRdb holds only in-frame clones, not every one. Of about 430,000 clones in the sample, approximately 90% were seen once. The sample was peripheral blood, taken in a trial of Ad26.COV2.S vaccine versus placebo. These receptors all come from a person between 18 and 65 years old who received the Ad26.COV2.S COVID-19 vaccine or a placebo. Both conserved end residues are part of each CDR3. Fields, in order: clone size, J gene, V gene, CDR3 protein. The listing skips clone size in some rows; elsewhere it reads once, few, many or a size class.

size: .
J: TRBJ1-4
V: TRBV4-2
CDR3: CASSRIGDGNEKLFF

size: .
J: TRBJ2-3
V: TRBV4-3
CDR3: CASSQRQGTDTQYF

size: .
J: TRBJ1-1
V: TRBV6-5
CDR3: CASSYSTGSTEAFF

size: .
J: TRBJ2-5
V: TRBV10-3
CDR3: CAISVANKETQYF

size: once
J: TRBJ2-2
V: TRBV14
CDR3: CASSQQGDTGELFF

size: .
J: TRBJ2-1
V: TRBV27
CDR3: CASSSSGQGSYNEQFF

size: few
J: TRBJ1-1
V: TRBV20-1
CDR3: CSAPQNTEAFF

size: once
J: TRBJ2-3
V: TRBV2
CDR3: CASRGGGTKDF

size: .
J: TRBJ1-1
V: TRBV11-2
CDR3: CASTNVQGRLNTEAFF

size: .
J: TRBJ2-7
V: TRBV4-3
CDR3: CASSQEPGVSSYEQYF

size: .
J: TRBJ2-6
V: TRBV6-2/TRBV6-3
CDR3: CASSLALAGAGANVLTF

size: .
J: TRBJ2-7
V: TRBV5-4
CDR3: CASSLGWGNEQYF

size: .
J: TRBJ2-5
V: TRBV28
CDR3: CASSPTPHRGQETQYF

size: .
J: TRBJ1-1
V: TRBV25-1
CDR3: CASIGGIYEAFF

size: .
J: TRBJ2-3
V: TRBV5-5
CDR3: CASSLDIYTDTQYF

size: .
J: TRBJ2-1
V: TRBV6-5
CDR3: CASSYSGFLAANEQFF

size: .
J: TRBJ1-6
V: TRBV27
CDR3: CASSQNRDNSPLHF

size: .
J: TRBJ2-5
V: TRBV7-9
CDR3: CASSLDTSQETQYF

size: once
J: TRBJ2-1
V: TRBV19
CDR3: CASSIGPYNEQFF

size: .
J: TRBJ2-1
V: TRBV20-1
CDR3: CRARDNNEQFF

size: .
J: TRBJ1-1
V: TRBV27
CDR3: CASSSPPLNTEAFF

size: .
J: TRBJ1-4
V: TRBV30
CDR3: CAWSVQGAGEKLFF

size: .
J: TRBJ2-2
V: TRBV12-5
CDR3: CASGPGQGAGGELFF

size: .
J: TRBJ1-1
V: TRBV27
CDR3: CASSYDLRVTEAFF

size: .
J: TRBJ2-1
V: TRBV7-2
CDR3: CASRTRTGGTNEQFF

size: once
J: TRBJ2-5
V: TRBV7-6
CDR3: CASSLAWGRSQETQYF

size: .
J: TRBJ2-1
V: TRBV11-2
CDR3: CASSVSGSSYNEQFF

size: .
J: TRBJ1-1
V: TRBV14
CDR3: CASSQDQSTEAFF

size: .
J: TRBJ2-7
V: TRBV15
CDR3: CATSSPGESYEQYF

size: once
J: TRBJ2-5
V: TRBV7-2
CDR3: CASSLAGYQETQYF

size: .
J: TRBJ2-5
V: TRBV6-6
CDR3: CASTGVQETQYF

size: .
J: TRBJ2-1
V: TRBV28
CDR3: CASSLFTSGSYNEQFF

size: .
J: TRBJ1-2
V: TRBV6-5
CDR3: CASTQGWDGYTF

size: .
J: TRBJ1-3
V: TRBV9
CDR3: CASSVEGTGLFVGNTIYF